This T cell receptor (beta chain) was recovered during a study of shared clonotypes between healthy human individuals. The germline V gene encodes CDR1 MGHDK and CDR2 SYGVNS. The CDR3 totals 15 residues. Trimming removed 3 bases from V and 1 base from J, with 12 bases in between. The genomic DNA of each subset was split evenly across several immunoSEQ plates. Profiled with immunoSEQ multiplex PCR; TCRdb holds only in-frame clones, not every one. Of 2.3 million or so clones in the sample, approximately 95% were seen once. The investigators split CD4+ cells into a CD45RA+ naive subset and a CD45RA-negative memory subset.

The V and J genes are TRBV25-1 and TRBJ1-1, with D tentatively TRBD1 (5 bases). Input material: naive CD4+ T cells from PBMCs. The subset here: CD45RA+ positively selected. The sequence derives from a man between 18 and 35 years old in good health. Some clones in this sample may be carry-over from other donors' samples. Here the CDR3 DNA reads TGTGCCAGCAGTGACCCCGGGACTGCGAACACTGAAGCTTTCTTT. Residues: CASSDPGTANTEAFF. Full variable domain (outside the CDR3, taken from reference TRBV25-1 and TRBJ1-1): EADIYQTPRYLVIGTGKKITLECSQTMGHDKMYWYQQDPGMELHLIHYSYGVNSTEKGDLSSESTVSRIRTEHFPLTLESARPSHTSQYLCASSDPGTANTEAFFGQGTRLTVV.